One sample yielded the 20 T cell receptor beta chains listed below, sequenced in a study of beta chain features in type 1 diabetes. Study-level results: TCRB CDR3s were moderately but significantly shorter in Type 1 diabetes patients in all four CD4+ subsets.

These receptors' targets are unknown. Isolated RNA was reverse transcribed in full, so expressed TCRB transcripts were sequenced. TCRdb's table, derived via immunoSEQ multiplex PCR, lists solely in-frame clones and lacks some. The sample includes roughly 150,000 clones, about a tenth seen only once; the top ten take approximately 0.46%. Input material: central memory CD4+ T cells from blood. These receptors all stem from a man aged 25 to 45 with type 1 diabetes.

The chain joins TRBV6-1 to TRBJ1-2, with no clear D. The V end lost 0 bases, the J end lost 7 bases, and 9 bases lay between the germline ends. The germline gives CDR1 MNHNS, CDR2 SASEGT. The CDR3 runs to 13 residues. CDR3 protein: CASSEAGGLGYTF. CDR3 DNA sequence: TGTGCCAGCAGTGAAGCGGGAGGGCTTGGCTACACCTTC.

This clone was seen a few times. J is TRBJ2-1 and V is TRBV29-1; the match to TRBD2 covers 10 bases. The junction had 5 bases not matched to a gene; V was cut back by 6 bases and J by 0 bases. This CDR3 is 15 amino acids long. Germline V gene data show CDR1 as SQVTM and CDR2 as ANQGSEA. CDR3 region: CSVGLAPSSYNEQFF. Written as DNA, the CDR3 is TGCAGCGTGGGACTAGCGCCAAGCTCCTACAATGAGCAGTTCTTC.

This clone was seen only a few times. The same CDR3 is also encoded by other DNA sequences in this sample. The CDR3 nucleotides read TGCAGCGTCTCCGGGACTAGCGGGAGGGTTAACCAAGAGACCCAGTACTTC. Amino acid sequence: CSVSGTSGRVNQETQYF. This sequence joins TRBV29-1 and TRBJ2-5; 16 nucleotides line up with TRBD2. The CDR3 is 17 amino acids. The germline V gene encodes CDR1 SQVTM and CDR2 ANQGSEA. The V gene end was trimmed by 6 bases and the J gene end by 0 bases; junction bases not matched to a gene: 7.

This clone was seen a few times. The chain uses TRBV7-3 and TRBJ2-1, with 9 bases aligning to TRBD2. The germline V gene has CDR1 SGHTA and CDR2 FQGTGA. This CDR3 is built from 14 residues. V trimming: 5 bases; J trimming: 15 bases; junction bases outside the gene matches: 14. In DNA, the CDR3 is TGTGCCAGCAGCCCACGCCCTAGCGGGGCGAGCTTGTTCTTC. Its protein is CASSPRPSGASLFF.

The chain combines TRBV28 with TRBJ2-5; tentative D call: TRBD1 (6 bases). V was shortened by 2 bases and J by 1 base, with 14 bases between the two germline ends. This CDR3 has 16 residues. The germline V gene encodes CDR1 MDHEN and CDR2 SYDVKM. CDR3: CASSLVGASFQETQYF. CDR3 nucleotides: TGTGCCAGCAGTTTAGTGGGGGCCTCATTCCAAGAGACCCAGTACTTC.

This clone came up a few times. This CDR3 is CASSRLSGVTEAFF. The CDR3 DNA is TGTGCCAGCAGCCGTCTCTCAGGGGTCACTGAAGCTTTCTTT. The chain recombines TRBV14 with TRBJ1-1, with D perhaps matching TRBD1 (6 bases). Germline V CDR1 and CDR2: SGHDN, FVKESK. Deletions cut 4 bases from V and 4 bases from J, with 13 bases between. The CDR3 consists of 14 residues.

This clone was seen a few times. The chain has TRBV4-2 and TRBJ2-6; 7 nucleotides agree with TRBD1. This CDR3 is built from 15 residues. The germline CDR1 and CDR2 sequences are LGHNA and YNFKEQ. V gave up 5 bases and J gave up 1 base; unmatched junction bases: 2. DNA of the CDR3: TGTGCCAGCAGCAAACAGGGGTCTGGGGCCAACGTCCTGACTTTC. It codes for CASSKQGSGANVLTF.

Notes on this clone: One end of the junction is discordant with germline, which a read error may explain. Other DNA sequences in this specimen translate into the identical CDR3. The chain joins TRBV12-5 to TRBJ2-1, with 7 bases lining up with TRBD1. Per the germline V gene, CDR1 is LGHNT and CDR2 is FRNRAP. The CDR3 totals 15 residues. In DNA form, the CDR3 reads TGTGCTAGTGGGTTGGGACAGAGCTCCTACAATGAGCAGTTCTTC. Protein product: CASGLGQSSYNEQFF.

This chain joins TRBV7-2 and TRBJ2-1, with TRBD1 matching 10 bases. This CDR3 has 15 amino acids. J was trimmed by 8 bases and V by 5 bases; bases with no gene match: 9. Germline V gene lookup returns CDR1 SGHTA and CDR2 FQGNSA. CDR3 region: CASSDRGQVIDEQFF. DNA of the CDR3: TGTGCCAGCAGCGACAGGGGGCAGGTAATCGATGAGCAGTTCTTC.

The V and J genes are TRBV7-2 and TRBJ2-7; 8 bases are a match to TRBD2. Germline lookup yields CDR1 SGHTA and CDR2 FQGNSA. J was trimmed by 2 bases and V by 1 base; bases with no gene match: 4. The CDR3 covers 15 residues. The CDR3 nucleotides are TGTGCCAGCAGCTTAGGTAGCGGGAAAACCTACGAGCAGTACTTC. Translated: CASSLGSGKTYEQYF.

The table lists this clone with a few counts. The genes are TRBV7-9 and TRBJ2-1; possible D gene TRBD2, 6 bases. CDR3 size: 15 residues. Deletions cut 2 bases from V and 1 base from J, with 9 bases between. Germline CDR1 and CDR2: SEHNR and FQNEAQ (reference sequence). The CDR3 spells CASSLSGSSYNEQFF. The CDR3 nucleotides read TGTGCCAGCAGCTTATCCGGGAGTTCCTACAATGAGCAGTTCTTC.

This clone was picked up a small number of times. The V gene is TRBV2, the J gene TRBJ2-3; 7 bases are shared with TRBD2. Germline loops: CDR1 SNHLY, CDR2 FYNNEI. Trimming took 1 base from V and 4 from J; bases not matched to a gene: 5. The CDR3 consists of 15 residues. Here the CDR3 DNA reads TGTGCCAGCAGTGAAGGTAGACTAGCCGCAGATACGCAGTATTTT. Translated, it gives CASSEGRLAADTQYF.

V and J are TRBV19 and TRBJ2-7, with a tentative D call TRBD1 (5 bases). Germline V gene data show CDR1 as LNHDA and CDR2 as SQIVND (reference sequence). V was pared by 6 bases and J by 1 base, with 10 bases between. The CDR3 is made up of 13 amino acids. CDR3 nucleotides: TGTGCCAGTAGCGACGACAGTTCCTACGAGCAGTACTTC. This sequence encodes CASSDDSSYEQYF.

In this sample, this clone turned up a few times. The chain uses TRBV18 and TRBJ2-1, with 9 bases identical to TRBD2. The CDR3 is 15 amino acids. J gave up 10 bases and V 5 bases, and 12 bases lay outside the gene matches. CDR1 is KGHSH and CDR2 is LQKENI in the germline V gene. In DNA form, the CDR3 reads TGTGCCAGCTCAGAGACTAGCGGATCGGAGCGGGAGCAGTTCTTC. This encodes CASSETSGSEREQFF.

This clone was observed a few times. The rearrangement uses TRBV29-1 and TRBJ1-2; D unclear. The CDR3 is made up of 13 amino acids. V was pared by 4 bases and J by 4 bases, with 13 bases between. In germline, CDR1 is SQVTM, CDR2 ANQGSEA. DNA of the CDR3: TGCAGCGTTGGGGGATTAGGGAGCTATGGCTACACCTTC. Residues: CSVGGLGSYGYTF.

This clone was detected only a few times. The V gene is TRBV19, the J gene TRBJ2-6, with D maybe TRBD1 (6 bases). Germline values: CDR1 LNHDA, CDR2 SQIVND (reference sequence). V lost 5 bases and J 5 bases, leaving 13 bases between the germline ends. The CDR3 loop spans 15 amino acids. The CDR3 DNA reads TGTGCCAGTAGTGAGTTACAGGGTCGGGCCAACGTCCTGACTTTC. Translation: CASSELQGRANVLTF.

The J gene is TRBJ1-1, the V gene TRBV7-6; D is perhaps TRBD1 (6 bases). This CDR3 is built from 13 residues. Germline assignment: CDR1 SGHVS and CDR2 FNYEAQ. Trimming cost V 5 bases and J 4 bases, with 11 bases left between them. The CDR3 bases are TGTGCCAGCAGCGGAACCAGGGGCACTGAAGCTTTCTTT. Translation gives CASSGTRGTEAFF.

V usage is TRBV5-1 and J usage is TRBJ2-2; TRBD2 might be the D (6 bases). The CDR3 spans 16 residues. The germline V and J ends were trimmed by 3 bases and 2 bases, with 14 bases remaining between them. CDR1 and CDR2 from the germline V gene are SGHRS and YFSETQ. CDR3 residues: CASSWWGGPNTGELFF. Written as DNA, the CDR3 is TGCGCCAGCAGCTGGTGGGGAGGCCCTAACACCGGGGAGCTGTTTTTT.

The chain employs TRBV7-6 and TRBJ2-7; 7 bases are a match to TRBD2. The J segment lost 0 bases and the V segment lost 3 bases, leaving 8 bases of the junction unmatched. This CDR3 comprises 16 residues. Germline lookup yields CDR1 SGHVS and CDR2 FNYEAQ. CDR3 residues: CASSLGRASGSYEQYF. DNA of the CDR3: TGTGCCAGCAGCTTGGGTCGGGCTAGCGGCTCCTACGAGCAGTACTTC.

The table lists this clone with a few counts. J is TRBJ2-7 and V is TRBV28, with TRBD2 matching over 7 bases. The V gene's germline CDR1 is MDHEN and CDR2 SYDVKM. The V gene end was trimmed by 6 bases and the J gene end by 2 bases; junction bases not matched to a gene: 4. This CDR3 comprises 13 residues. The CDR3 region has the DNA TGTGCCAGCAGGCTAGCGGACGCCTACGAGCAGTACTTC. The encoded protein is CASRLADAYEQYF.